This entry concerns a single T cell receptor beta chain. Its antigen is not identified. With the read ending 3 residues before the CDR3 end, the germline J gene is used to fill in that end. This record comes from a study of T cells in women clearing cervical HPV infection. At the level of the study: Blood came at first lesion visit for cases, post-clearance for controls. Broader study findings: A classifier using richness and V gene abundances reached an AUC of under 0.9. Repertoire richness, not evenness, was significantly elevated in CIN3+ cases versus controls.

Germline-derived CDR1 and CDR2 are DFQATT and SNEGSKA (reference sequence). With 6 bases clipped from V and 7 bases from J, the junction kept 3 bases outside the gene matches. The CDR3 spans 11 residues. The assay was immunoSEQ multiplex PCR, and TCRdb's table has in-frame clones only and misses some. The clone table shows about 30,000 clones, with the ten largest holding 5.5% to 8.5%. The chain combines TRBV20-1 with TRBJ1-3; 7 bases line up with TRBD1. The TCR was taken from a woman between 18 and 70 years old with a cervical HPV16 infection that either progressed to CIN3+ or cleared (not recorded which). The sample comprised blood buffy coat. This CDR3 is CSAEGANTIYF. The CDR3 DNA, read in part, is TGCAGTGCAGAGGGGGCGAACACC.